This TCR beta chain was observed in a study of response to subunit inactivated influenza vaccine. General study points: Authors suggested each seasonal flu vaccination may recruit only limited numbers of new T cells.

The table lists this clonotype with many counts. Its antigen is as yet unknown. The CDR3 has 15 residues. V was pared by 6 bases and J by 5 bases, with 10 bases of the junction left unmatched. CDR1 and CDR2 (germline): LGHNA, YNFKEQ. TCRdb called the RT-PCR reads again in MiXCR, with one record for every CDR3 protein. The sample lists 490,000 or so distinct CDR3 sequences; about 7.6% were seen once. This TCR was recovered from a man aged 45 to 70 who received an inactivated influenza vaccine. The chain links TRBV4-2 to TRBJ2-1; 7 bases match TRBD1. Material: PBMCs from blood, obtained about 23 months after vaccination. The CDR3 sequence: CASSKGTARNNEQFF. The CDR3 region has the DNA TGTGCCAGCAGTAAAGGGACAGCCCGTAACAATGAGCAGTTCTTC.